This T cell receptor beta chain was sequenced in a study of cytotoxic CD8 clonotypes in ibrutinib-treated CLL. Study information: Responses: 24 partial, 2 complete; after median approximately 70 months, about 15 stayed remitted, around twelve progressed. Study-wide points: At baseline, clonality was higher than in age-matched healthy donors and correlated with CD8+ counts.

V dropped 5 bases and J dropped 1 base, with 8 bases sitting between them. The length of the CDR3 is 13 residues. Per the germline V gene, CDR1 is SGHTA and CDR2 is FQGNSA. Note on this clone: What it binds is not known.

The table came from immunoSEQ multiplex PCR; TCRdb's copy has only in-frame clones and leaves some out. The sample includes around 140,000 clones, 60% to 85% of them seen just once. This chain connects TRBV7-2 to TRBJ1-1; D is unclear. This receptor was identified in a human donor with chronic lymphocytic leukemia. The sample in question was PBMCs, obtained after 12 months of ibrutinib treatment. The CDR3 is CASSISGNTEAFF. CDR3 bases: TGTGCCAGCAGCATCTCAGGGAACACTGAAGCTTTCTTT.